The 2 T cell receptor beta chains below all came from one sample that was sequenced in a study of shared clonotypes between healthy human individuals. Profiling relied on immunoSEQ multiplex PCR, and the TCRdb table lists in-frame clones only, not all of them. The sample carries some 2,100,000 clones, 90% to 97% recorded once. Sequencing used naive CD4+ T cells sorted from blood. Described subset: CD45RA+ positively selected. The receptors shown here come from a man aged 18 to 30 in good health.

The V call is TRBV5-6, the J call TRBJ2-3, with 11 positions matching TRBD2. Germline CDR1 and CDR2: SGHDT and YYEEEE. The CDR3 is 16 amino acids. V gave up 4 bases and J gave up 6 bases; unmatched junction bases: 10. CDR3 protein: CASSALLAGGSDTQYF. For the CDR3, the DNA is TGTGCCAGCAGCGCCCTTTTAGCGGGGGGGTCGGATACGCAGTATTTT.

The rearrangement uses TRBV5-1 and TRBJ2-7; D call uncertain. CDR1 is SGHRS and CDR2 is YFSETQ in the germline V gene. Trimming left V 9 bases short and J 3 bases short, with 22 bases between. This CDR3 has 15 residues. This CDR3 is CATAPSPQAIYEQYF. The CDR3 DNA reads as TGCGCCACCGCGCCCTCCCCGCAGGCGATCTACGAGCAGTACTTC.